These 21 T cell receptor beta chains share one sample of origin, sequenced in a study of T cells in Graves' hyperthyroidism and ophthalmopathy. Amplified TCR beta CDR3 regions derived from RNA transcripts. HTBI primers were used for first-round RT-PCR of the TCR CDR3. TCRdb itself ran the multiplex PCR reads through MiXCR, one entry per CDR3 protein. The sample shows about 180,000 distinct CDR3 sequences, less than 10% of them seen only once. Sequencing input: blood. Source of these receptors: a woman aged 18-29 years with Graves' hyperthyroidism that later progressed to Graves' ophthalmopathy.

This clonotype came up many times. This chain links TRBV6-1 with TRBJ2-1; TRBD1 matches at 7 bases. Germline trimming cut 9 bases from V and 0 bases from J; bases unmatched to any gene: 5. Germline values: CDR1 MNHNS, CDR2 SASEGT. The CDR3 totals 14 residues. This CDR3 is CASRDSGSYNEQFF. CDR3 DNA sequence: TGTGCCAGTCGGGACAGTGGCTCCTACAATGAGCAGTTCTTC.

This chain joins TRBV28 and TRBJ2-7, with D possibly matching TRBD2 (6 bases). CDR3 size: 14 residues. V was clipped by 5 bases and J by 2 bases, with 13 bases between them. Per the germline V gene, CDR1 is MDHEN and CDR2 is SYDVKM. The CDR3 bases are TGTGCCAGCAGTCCGTTCATAGCGGCCTACGAGCAGTACTTC. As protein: CASSPFIAAYEQYF.

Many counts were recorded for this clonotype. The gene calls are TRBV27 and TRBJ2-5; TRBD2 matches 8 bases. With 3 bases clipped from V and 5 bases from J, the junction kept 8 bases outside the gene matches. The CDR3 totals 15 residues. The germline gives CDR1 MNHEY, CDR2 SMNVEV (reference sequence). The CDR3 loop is CASSLLGLARETQYF. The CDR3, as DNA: TGTGCCAGCAGTTTGCTTGGACTAGCTCGGGAGACCCAGTACTTC.

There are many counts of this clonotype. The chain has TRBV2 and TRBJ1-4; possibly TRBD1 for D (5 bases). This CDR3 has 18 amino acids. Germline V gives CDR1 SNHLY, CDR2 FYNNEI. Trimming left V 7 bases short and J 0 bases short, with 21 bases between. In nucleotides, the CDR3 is TGTGCCAGCAACGACCCGGGGCAGCAATTTGCAACTAATGAAAAACTGTTTTTT. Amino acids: CASNDPGQQFATNEKLFF.

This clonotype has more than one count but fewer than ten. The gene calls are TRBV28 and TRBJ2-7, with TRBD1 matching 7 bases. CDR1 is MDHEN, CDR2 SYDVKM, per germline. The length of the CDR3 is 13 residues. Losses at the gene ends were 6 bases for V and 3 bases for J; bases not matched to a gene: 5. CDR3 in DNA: TGTGCCAGCAGGGGACAGCCTAACTACGAGCAGTACTTC. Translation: CASRGQPNYEQYF.

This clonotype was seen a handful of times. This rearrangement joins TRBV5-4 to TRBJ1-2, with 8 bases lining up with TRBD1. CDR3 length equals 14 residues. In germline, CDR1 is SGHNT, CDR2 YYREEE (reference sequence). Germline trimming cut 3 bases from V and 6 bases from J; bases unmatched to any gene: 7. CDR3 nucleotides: TGTGCCAGCAGCTGGCTAGGACAGGGTAATGGCTACACCTTC. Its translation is CASSWLGQGNGYTF.

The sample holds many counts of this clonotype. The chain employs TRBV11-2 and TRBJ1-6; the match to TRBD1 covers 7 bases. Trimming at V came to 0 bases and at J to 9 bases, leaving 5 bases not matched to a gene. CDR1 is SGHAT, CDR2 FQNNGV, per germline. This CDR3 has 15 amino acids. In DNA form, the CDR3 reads TGTGCCAGCAGCTTAGAACCAGGGGGGGGTTCACCCCTCCACTTT. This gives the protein CASSLEPGGGSPLHF.

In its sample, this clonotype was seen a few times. In DNA, the CDR3 is TGTGCCAGCAGCCGCCGGGGACCCCCTGGGGCCAACGTCCTGACTTTC. Protein product: CASSRRGPPGANVLTF. The rearrangement uses TRBV7-3 and TRBJ2-6; D may correspond to TRBD1 or TRBD2 (5 bases each). The V and J ends lost 5 bases and 2 bases respectively, with 13 bases between them. Germline lookup yields CDR1 SGHTA and CDR2 FQGTGA. The CDR3 totals 16 residues.

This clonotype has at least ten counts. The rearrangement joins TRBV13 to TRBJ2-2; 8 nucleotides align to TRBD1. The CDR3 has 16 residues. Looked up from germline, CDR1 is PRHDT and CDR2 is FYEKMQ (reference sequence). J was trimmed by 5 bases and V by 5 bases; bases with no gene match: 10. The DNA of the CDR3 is TGTGCCAGCAGCCCGGCGACAGGGGTAGGAACCGGGGAGCTGTTTTTT. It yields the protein CASSPATGVGTGELFF.

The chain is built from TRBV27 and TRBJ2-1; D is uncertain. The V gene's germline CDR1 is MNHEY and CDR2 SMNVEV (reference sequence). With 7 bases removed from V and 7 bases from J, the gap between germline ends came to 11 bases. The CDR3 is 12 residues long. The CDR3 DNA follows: TGTGCCAGCATCTCGGTGGTGAATGAGCAGTTCTTC. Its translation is CASISVVNEQFF.

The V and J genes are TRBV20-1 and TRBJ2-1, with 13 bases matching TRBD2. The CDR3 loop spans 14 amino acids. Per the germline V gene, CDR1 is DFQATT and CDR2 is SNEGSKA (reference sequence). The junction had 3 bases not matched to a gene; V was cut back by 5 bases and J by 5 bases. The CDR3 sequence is CSAATSGGHNEQFF. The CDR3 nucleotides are TGCAGTGCTGCGACTAGCGGGGGGCACAATGAGCAGTTCTTC.

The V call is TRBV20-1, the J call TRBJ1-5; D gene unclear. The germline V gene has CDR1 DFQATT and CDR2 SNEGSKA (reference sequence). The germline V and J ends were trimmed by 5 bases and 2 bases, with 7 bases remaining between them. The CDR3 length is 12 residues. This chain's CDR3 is CSAQTGNQPQHF. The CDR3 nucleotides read TGCAGTGCTCAGACGGGCAATCAGCCCCAGCATTTT.

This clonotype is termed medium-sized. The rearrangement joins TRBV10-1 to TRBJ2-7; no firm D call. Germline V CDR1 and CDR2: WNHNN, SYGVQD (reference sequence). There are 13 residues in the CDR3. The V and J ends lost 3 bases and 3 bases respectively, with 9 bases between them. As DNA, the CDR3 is TGCGCCAGCAGTGATCCGGGTGACTACGAGCAGTACTTC. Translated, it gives CASSDPGDYEQYF.

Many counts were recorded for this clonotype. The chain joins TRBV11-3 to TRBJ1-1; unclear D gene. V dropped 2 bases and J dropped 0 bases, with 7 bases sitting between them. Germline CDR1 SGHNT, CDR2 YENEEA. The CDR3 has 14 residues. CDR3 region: CASSLLSLNTEAFF. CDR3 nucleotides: TGTGCCAGCAGCTTATTAAGTCTGAACACTGAAGCTTTCTTT.

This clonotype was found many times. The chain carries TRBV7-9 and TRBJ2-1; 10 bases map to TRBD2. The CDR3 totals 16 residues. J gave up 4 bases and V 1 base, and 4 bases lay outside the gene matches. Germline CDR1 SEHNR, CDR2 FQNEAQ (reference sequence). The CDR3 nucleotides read TGTGCCAGCAGCTTAGAGAGCGGGGGGGCTTACAATGAGCAGTTCTTC. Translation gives CASSLESGGAYNEQFF. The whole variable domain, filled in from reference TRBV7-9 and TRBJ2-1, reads DTGVSQNPRHKITKRGQNVTFRCDPISEHNRLYWYRQTLGQGPEFLTYFQNEAQLEKSRLLSDRFSAERPKGSFSTLEIQRTEQGDSAMYLCASSLESGGAYNEQFFGPGTRLTVL.

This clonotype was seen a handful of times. The CDR3 region is CASSPIGDGNTIYF. CDR3 nucleotide sequence: TGTGCCAGCAGCCCCATTGGCGACGGAAACACCATATATTTT. The chain combines TRBV7-9 with TRBJ1-3; D unresolved. The V and J ends lost 5 bases and 4 bases respectively, with 12 bases between them. CDR1 and CDR2 (germline): SEHNR, FQNEAQ (reference sequence). The CDR3 contains 14 residues.

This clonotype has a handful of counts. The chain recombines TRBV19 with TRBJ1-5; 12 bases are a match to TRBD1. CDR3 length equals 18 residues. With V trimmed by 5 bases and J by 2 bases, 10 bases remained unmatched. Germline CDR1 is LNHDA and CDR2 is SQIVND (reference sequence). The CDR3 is CASSLRDRGPSGNQPQHF. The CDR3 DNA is TGTGCCAGTAGTCTCCGGGACAGGGGGCCAAGTGGCAATCAGCCCCAGCATTTT. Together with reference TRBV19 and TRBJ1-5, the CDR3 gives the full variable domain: DGGITQSPKYLFRKEGQNVTLSCEQNLNHDAMYWYRQDPGQGLRLIYYSQIVNDFQKGDIAEGYSVSREKKESFPLTVTSAQKNPTAFYLCASSLRDRGPSGNQPQHFGDGTRLSIL.

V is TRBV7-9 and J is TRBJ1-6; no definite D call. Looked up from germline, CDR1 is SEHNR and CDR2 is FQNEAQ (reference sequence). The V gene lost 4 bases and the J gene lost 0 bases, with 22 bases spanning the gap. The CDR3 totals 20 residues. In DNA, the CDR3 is TGTGCCAGCAGCTCCAGGAGAGTATTGGGCGCTAGCTCCTATAATTCACCCCTCCACTTT. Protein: CASSSRRVLGASSYNSPLHF.

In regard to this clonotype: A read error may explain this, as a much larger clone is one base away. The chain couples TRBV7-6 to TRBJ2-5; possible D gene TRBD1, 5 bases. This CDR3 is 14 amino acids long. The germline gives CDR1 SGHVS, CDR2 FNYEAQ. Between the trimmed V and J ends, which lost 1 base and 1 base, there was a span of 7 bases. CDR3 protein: CASSLDQGQETQYF. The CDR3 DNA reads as TGTGCCAGCAGCTTAGATCAGGGCCAAGAGACCCAGTACTTC.

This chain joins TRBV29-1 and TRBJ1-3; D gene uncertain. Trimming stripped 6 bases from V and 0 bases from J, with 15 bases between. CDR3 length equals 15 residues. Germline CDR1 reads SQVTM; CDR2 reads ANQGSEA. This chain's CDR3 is CSVADGPPSGNTIYF. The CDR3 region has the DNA TGCAGCGTCGCGGACGGACCACCCTCTGGAAACACCATATATTTT.

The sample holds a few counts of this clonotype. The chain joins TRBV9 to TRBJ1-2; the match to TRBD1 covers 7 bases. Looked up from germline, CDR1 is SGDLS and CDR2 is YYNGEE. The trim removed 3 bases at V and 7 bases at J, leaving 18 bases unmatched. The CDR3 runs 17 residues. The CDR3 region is CASSAPKIPQGQSGYTF. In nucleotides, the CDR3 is TGTGCCAGCAGCGCGCCCAAAATTCCCCAGGGACAGAGTGGCTACACCTTC.